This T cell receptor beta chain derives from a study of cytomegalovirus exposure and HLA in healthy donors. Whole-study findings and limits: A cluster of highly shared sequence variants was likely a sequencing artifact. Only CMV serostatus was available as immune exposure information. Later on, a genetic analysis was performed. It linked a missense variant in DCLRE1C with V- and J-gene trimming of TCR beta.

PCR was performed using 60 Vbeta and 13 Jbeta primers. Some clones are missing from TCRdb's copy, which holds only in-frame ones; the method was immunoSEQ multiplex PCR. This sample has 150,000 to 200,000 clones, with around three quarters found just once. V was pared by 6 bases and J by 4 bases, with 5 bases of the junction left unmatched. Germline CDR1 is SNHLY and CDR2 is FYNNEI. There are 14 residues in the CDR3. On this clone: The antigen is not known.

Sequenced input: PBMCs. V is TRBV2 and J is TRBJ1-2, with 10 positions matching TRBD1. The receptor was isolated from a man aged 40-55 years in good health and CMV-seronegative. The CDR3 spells CASRGQGRLYGYTF. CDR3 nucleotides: TGTGCCAGCAGGGGACAGGGGCGCCTCTATGGCTACACCTTC. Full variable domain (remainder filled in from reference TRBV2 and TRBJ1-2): EPEVTQTPSHQVTQMGQEVILRCVPISNHLYFYWYRQILGQKVEFLVSFYNNEISEKSEIFDDQFSVERPDGSNFTLKIRSTKLEDSAMYFCASRGQGRLYGYTFGSGTRLTVV.